The rows below give T cell receptor beta chains drawn from one sample of a study of cytomegalovirus exposure and HLA in healthy donors. TCRdb's table, derived via immunoSEQ multiplex PCR, lists solely in-frame clones and lacks some. The sample holds 100,000 to 150,000 clones; about three quarters are singletons and the top ten take around 3.6%. Sequenced input: PBMCs. Every receptor here comes from a man aged 25-45 years in good health and CMV-seronegative. Each CDR3 is given with its conserved first and last residue. D genes are given only for firm matches. Part of the rows lack a size; the others show once, few, many or a class for expanded clones.

d_call | j_call | clone_size | v_call | cdr3_aa | cdr3_nt
TRBD1 | TRBJ1-3 | . | TRBV6-5 | CASSSSGGLVSF | TGTGCCAGCAGTTCATCAGGGGGCCTAGTCTCCTTT
. | TRBJ1-1 | . | TRBV5-1 | CASSFQGPDTEAFF | TGCGCCAGCAGCTTTCAGGGCCCGGACACTGAAGCTTTCTTT
. | TRBJ2-7 | . | TRBV18 | CASSPPSRAGGEQYF | TGTGCCAGCTCACCACCGTCTCGGGCGGGCGGCGAGCAGTACTTC
TRBD1 | TRBJ1-1 | . | TRBV5-1 | CASSYMTGSLNTEAFF | TGCGCCAGCAGCTACATGACAGGGTCGTTGAACACTGAAGCTTTCTTT
. | TRBJ1-5 | . | TRBV7-2 | CASSPPGGGNQPQHF | TGTGCCAGCAGCCCCCCGGGAGGAGGCAATCAGCCCCAGCATTTT
. | TRBJ2-1 | . | TRBV11-2 | CASSERYNEQFF | TGTGCCAGCAGCGAGAGGTACAATGAGCAGTTCTTC
. | TRBJ1-1 | few | TRBV4-3 | CASSPQTGNTEAFF | TGCGCCAGCAGCCCACAGACAGGGAACACTGAAGCTTTCTTT
. | TRBJ1-2 | . | TRBV7-6 | CASSTKTEGYGYTF | TGTGCCAGCAGCACCAAAACGGAGGGCTATGGCTACACCTTC
TRBD1 | TRBJ2-7 | . | TRBV4-1 | CASSPTGVGYEQYF | TGCGCCAGCAGCCCGACAGGGGTTGGGTACGAGCAGTACTTC
. | TRBJ1-3 | . | TRBV7-2 | CASSSVGRPGISGNTIYF | TGTGCCAGCAGCTCCGTGGGCCGGCCGGGAATCTCTGGAAACACCATATATTTT
TRBD2 | TRBJ2-5 | few | TRBV6-6 | CATNRGLAGIKETQYF | TGTGCCACCAACCGGGGACTAGCGGGGATTAAAGAGACCCAGTACTTC
. | TRBJ1-6 | few | TRBV28 | CASSLSAGYNSPLHF | TGTGCCAGCAGTTTATCGGCGGGCTATAATTCACCCCTCCACTTT
TRBD1 | TRBJ1-2 | . | TRBV5-1 | CASSLGALGTANYGYTF | TGCGCCAGCAGCTTGGGGGCATTAGGGACAGCTAACTATGGCTACACCTTC
. | TRBJ2-3 | . | TRBV5-6 | CASSFVTRWDTQYF | TGTGCCAGCAGCTTCGTGACTAGGTGGGATACGCAGTATTTT
TRBD1 | TRBJ1-2 | . | TRBV13 | CASSLRGDRPLYGYTF | TGTGCCAGCAGCTTAAGGGGGGACAGGCCCCTCTATGGCTACACCTTC
TRBD1 | TRBJ1-2 | . | TRBV7-9 | CASSFRTGLNYGYTF | TGTGCCAGCAGCTTTCGGACAGGGTTAAACTATGGCTACACCTTC
. | TRBJ2-7 | . | TRBV5-3 | CARSLSLYEQYF | TGTGCCAGAAGCCTTTCCTTATACGAGCAGTACTTC
TRBD2 | TRBJ2-2 | once | TRBV7-7 | CASSLGASGTGELFF | TGTGCCAGCAGCTTAGGGGCTAGCGGCACCGGGGAGCTGTTTTTT
. | TRBJ2-7 | . | TRBV6-5 | CASSYSQGTYEQYF | TGTGCCAGCAGTTACTCACAGGGAACCTACGAGCAGTACTTC
. | TRBJ2-7 | . | TRBV27 | CASSPFKGREYF | TGTGCCAGCAGTCCCTTCAAAGGTCGGGAGTACTTC
. | TRBJ2-7 | . | TRBV28 | CASRTGGTVYEQYF | TGTGCCAGCAGAACTGGAGGGACAGTCTACGAGCAGTACTTC
. | TRBJ1-6 | . | TRBV28 | CASSLFYSPLHF | TGTGCCAGCAGCTTATTCTATTCACCCCTCCACTTT
. | TRBJ2-7 | . | TRBV11-2 | CASSLVRQAGSSYEQYF | TGTGCCAGCAGCTTAGTAAGGCAGGCAGGTAGCTCCTACGAGCAGTACTTC
. | TRBJ1-2 | . | TRBV4-3 | CASSQDGFNYGYTF | TGCGCCAGCAGCCAAGACGGGTTTAACTATGGCTACACCTTC
TRBD1 | TRBJ1-2 | . | TRBV10-3 | CAISGARDSDGYTF | TGTGCCATCAGTGGCGCTAGGGACAGCGACGGCTACACCTTC
. | TRBJ2-4 | . | TRBV5-1 | CASSLEGHREPFLAKNIQYF | TGCGCCAGCAGCTTGGAGGGGCACAGGGAGCCCTTTCTAGCCAAAAACATTCAGTACTTC
. | TRBJ1-6 | . | TRBV9 | CASSVAQGNSPLHF | TGTGCCAGCAGCGTAGCTCAGGGGAACTCACCCCTCCACTTT
. | TRBJ1-1 | . | TRBV5-6 | CASSFRGYTEAFF | TGTGCCAGCAGCTTTCGGGGGTACACTGAAGCTTTCTTT
. | TRBJ1-1 | . | TRBV5-1 | CASSLNRGITEAFF | TGCGCCAGCAGCTTGAATAGGGGTATCACTGAAGCTTTCTTT
. | TRBJ1-1 | . | TRBV25-1 | CASSPGGWNTEAFF | TGTGCCAGCAGTCCGGGGGGGTGGAACACTGAAGCTTTCTTT
. | TRBJ1-6 | . | TRBV5-6 | CASSLWGTSYNSPLHF | TGTGCCAGCAGCCTTTGGGGCACATCGTATAATTCACCCCTCCACTTT
TRBD2 | TRBJ2-2 | . | TRBV5-4 | CASSLKTSFGPGELFF | TGTGCCAGCAGCTTAAAGACTAGCTTCGGTCCCGGGGAGCTGTTTTTT
TRBD1 | TRBJ2-5 | . | TRBV28 | CASSLTGHDRGGETQYF | TGTGCCAGCAGTTTAACCGGCCATGACAGGGGAGGAGAGACCCAGTACTTC
TRBD1 | TRBJ1-5 | . | TRBV28 | CASSSGTGRVGNQPQHF | TGTGCCAGCAGCAGCGGGACAGGGAGAGTTGGCAATCAGCCCCAGCATTTT
. | TRBJ1-2 | . | TRBV30 | CAWSPTTYGYTF | TGTGCCTGGAGCCCAACAACCTATGGCTACACCTTC
TRBD1 | TRBJ2-5 | . | TRBV10-3 | CAISGQGAFGETQYF | TGTGCCATCAGTGGGCAGGGGGCGTTCGGAGAGACCCAGTACTTC